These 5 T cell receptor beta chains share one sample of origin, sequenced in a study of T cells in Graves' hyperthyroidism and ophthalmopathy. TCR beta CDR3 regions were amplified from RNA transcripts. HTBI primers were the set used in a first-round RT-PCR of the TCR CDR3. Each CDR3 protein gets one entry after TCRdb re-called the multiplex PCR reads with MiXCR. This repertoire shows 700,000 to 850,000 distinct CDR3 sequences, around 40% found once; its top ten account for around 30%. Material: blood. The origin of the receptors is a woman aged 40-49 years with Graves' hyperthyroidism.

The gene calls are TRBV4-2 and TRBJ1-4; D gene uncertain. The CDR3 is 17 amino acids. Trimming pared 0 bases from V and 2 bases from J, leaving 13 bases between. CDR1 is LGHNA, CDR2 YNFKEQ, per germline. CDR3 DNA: TGTGCCAGCAGCCAAGATGTGCTGCTAGGCACTAATGAAAAACTGTTTTTT. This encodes CASSQDVLLGTNEKLFF.

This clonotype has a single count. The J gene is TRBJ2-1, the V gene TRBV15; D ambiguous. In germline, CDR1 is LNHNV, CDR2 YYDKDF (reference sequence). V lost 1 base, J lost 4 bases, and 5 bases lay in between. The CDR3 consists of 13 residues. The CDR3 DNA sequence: TGTGCCACCAGCAGAGCCCTTTACAATGAGCAGTTCTTC. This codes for CATSRALYNEQFF.

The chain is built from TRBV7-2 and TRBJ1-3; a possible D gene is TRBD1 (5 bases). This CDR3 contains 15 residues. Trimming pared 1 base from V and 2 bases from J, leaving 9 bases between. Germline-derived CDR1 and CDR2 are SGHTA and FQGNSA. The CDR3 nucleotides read TGTGCCAGCAGCTTAGGAGCAGGGCCTGGAAACACCATATATTTT. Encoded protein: CASSLGAGPGNTIYF.

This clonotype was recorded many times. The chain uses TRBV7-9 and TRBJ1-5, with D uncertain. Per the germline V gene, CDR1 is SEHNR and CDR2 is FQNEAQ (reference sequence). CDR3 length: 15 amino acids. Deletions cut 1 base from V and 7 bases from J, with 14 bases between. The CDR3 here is CASSLGLAGGQPQHF. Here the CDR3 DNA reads TGTGCCAGCAGCTTAGGATTGGCAGGAGGGCAGCCCCAGCATTTT.

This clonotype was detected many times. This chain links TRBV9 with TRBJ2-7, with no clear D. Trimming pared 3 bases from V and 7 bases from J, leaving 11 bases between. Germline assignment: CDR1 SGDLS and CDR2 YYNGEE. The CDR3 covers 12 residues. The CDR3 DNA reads TGTGCCAGCAGCGGTGTATTGGGGGAGCAGTACTTC. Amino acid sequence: CASSGVLGEQYF.